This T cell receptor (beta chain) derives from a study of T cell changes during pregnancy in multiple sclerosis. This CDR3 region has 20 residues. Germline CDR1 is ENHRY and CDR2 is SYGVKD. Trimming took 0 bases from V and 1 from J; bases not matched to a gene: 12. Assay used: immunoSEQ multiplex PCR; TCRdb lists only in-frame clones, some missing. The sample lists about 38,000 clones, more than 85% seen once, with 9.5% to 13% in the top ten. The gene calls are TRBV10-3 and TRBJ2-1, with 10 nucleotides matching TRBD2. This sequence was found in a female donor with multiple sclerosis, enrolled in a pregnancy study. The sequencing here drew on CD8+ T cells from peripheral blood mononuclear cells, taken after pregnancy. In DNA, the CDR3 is TGTGCCATCAGTGAGTCATTTGGGCTAGCGGGAGAAGCATCCTACAATGAGCAGTTCTTC. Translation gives CAISESFGLAGEASYNEQFF.